This record looks at one T cell receptor (beta chain) sequence and its context. This clone was seen a single time. Its antigen remains unidentified. No much larger clone is present one base from it, and per-base qualities are unavailable. Additional DNA sequences in this sample encode the identical CDR3. The data are from a study of shared clonotypes between healthy human individuals (dated by TCRdb to the early 2020s). Notes on the research overall: A couple of women and a few men aged 18 to 49 years were included in the cohort. Different laboratories and diverse techniques were used to prepare libraries and sequence TCR repertoires, to increase sequencing depth and limit assay-specific biases. Per donor, leukapheresis produced somewhere between about 0.85 and 10 billion PBMCs. The study deeply sequenced blood TCR repertoires of about five healthy adults to estimate repertoire size and the extent of clonotype sharing between individuals. Per donor, three plates each were used for CD4 naive and CD4 memory, two for CD8 naive, and one for CD8 memory. On the study overall, not on this receptor specifically: When a handful of donors were compared, the shared fraction of clonotypes was approximately 5% for naive CD4, around 3.5% for naive CD8, more than 2% for memory CD4, and 0.35% to 0.5% for memory CD8. The small number of donors limited the genetic and exposure-history diversity represented. Rarefaction of sorted-subset datasets indicated incomplete sequencing despite the large sequencing depth. Sampling was restricted to blood, and TCR repertoires in tissues likely differ from the TCR repertoires found in blood. Compared with non-shared clonotypes, the clonotypes found in all four sorted-subset donors had higher generation probabilities. Estimated clonotype richness was generally larger for naive than for memory subsets. Pairwise subsampling led to the expectation that sequencing depth would affect the degree of clonotype sharing among donors.

TCR CDR3 regions were amplified from genomic DNA by multiplex PCR using the deep immunoSEQ assay. Extracted genomic DNA from each cell subset was distributed evenly across all wells of several immunoSEQ 96-well plates, and each plate was treated as a replicate. For sorted subsets, 150 to 250 ng of genomic DNA, equivalent to around 31,000 T cell genomes, went into each replicate PCR. The purified libraries were quantified using a Qubit 3.0 fluorometer, sized with a Bioanalyzer 2100, and then quantified again using the KAPA Library Quantification kit. Every immunoSEQ 96-well plate was sequenced on a dedicated single-read 150-cycle Illumina NextSeq 550 flow cell. Per the authors' processing: Because only junctional sequences without quality scores were contained in the immunoSEQ output, filtering matching that applied to full-length reads could not be performed. To assign V/J genes and CDR3, sequences were annotated using PyIR, a Python wrapper for IgBLAST v1.9, with IMGT germline references. Reads were filtered out if the reads had weak V/J assignments (E-value above 1e-6), no CDR3, stop codons, out-of-frame junctions, or ambiguous translated residues. V3J clonotypes were defined by identical inferred V gene, J gene, and CDR3 amino acid sequence. Percentage overlap between repertoires was calculated by dividing the number of shared unique clonotypes by the size of the smaller repertoire. RTK rarefaction, the Chao1 estimator, and Recon v2.1 estimates of unobserved clonotypes were used to assess repertoire richness. Generation probabilities were computed with OLGA for all TCRbeta clonotypes obtained by the gDNA method from several donors. As stored in TCRdb, this immuneACCESS dataset retains in-frame rearrangements with V and J assigned. A fraction of the clones does not appear; measured against another copy, unresolved V genes explain less than half of the discrepancy, and the remainder lacks a known reason. The DNA gave D and trimming, while V, J and clone size come from that table. Across this sample there are just over 2,000,000 clones, with roughly 94% seen only once. The ten top clones hold 0.85% to 1.3% of the sample.

CD8 naive samples were CD45RO-negative cells positively selected for CCR7, giving a CD45RA+CCR7+ population that excluded TemRA cells. Healthy HIV-negative adults with no recently reported acute infections or vaccinations were included as donors. Every donor was a Caucasian adult living in Nashville, Tennessee, USA. After blood collection by leukapheresis, PBMCs were isolated using Ficoll-Histopaque density gradient centrifugation and then cryopreserved in the vapor phase of liquid nitrogen. Analytical flow cytometry was used to check the purity and quantity of every magnetically sorted T cell population. Genomic DNA was isolated from each sorted fraction and quantified by UV absorbance on a Nanodrop 2000c. The clonotype originates from a young man in good health. Sequencing input: naive CD8+ T cells sorted from blood. The cell subset or site label on this specimen signifies: CD45RA+CCR7+.

CDR3 reads: CASSESLYNEQFF. The nucleotides are TGTGCCAGCAGTGAGTCCCTGTACAATGAGCAGTTCTTC. The chain is encoded by TRBV2 joined to TRBJ2-1; no D segment can be confidently identified. The CDR3 covers 13 residues, taking in both the cysteine and the phenylalanine. Solely the CDR3 DNA is kept, with 39 bases framed from the first base. The junction shows trimming of 3 bases on V and 4 bases on J, plus 7 bases between the germline ends. The germline V gene supplies CDR1 SNHLY and CDR2 FYNNEI.